The clone carrying this T cell receptor beta chain was detected a few times. The antigen is not known. V lost 0 bases to trimming and J lost 8 bases, with 18 bases between them. Germline V lookup: CDR1 SGHRS, CDR2 YFSETQ. The CDR3 has 16 amino acids. PCR amplification relied on 60 Vbeta primers (plus 13 Jbeta primers). Method: immunoSEQ multiplex PCR; TCRdb's copy keeps in-frame clones and lacks some. The sample includes over 150,000 clones, 68% of them seen just once. The sample belongs to a study of cytomegalovirus exposure and HLA in healthy donors. Findings of the study overall: Researchers reported from a later analysis that most CMV-associated TCR beta chains appeared HLA-restricted.

This TCR was sampled from a woman in her late teens or twenties in good health and CMV-seropositive. The source material was PBMCs. This sequence joins TRBV5-1 and TRBJ1-3; D possibly corresponds to TRBD1 (6 bases). The CDR3 is CASSLVGRGPGDTIYF. CDR3 nucleotides: TGCGCCAGCAGCTTGGTTGGTAGGGGCCCAGGGGACACCATATATTTT.